This entry lists 17 T cell receptor beta chains sequenced from one sample in a study of T cell clusters in autoimmune cytopenias. Each sample's input was 200 to 250 ng genomic DNA, 35,000 to 40,000 genome equivalents. TRB was amplified by touch-down multiplex PCR, primer pools A and B combined. TCRdb reanalyzed the multiplex PCR reads and collapses them to one entry per CDR3 protein, without DNA. The sample has around 970 distinct CDR3 sequences; the top ten hold roughly 50%. Specimen: peripheral blood. The receptors here all came from a human donor with an autoimmune cytopenia or autoimmune hepatitis (not recorded which).

This clonotype is called hyperexpanded based on its frequency. This chain connects TRBV6-6 to TRBJ1-2; checking the TCRdb D call of TRBD1 is not possible without DNA. The CDR3 spans 11 residues. Germline CDR1 MNHNY, CDR2 SVGAGI (reference sequence). The CDR3 is CASGALGGYTF.

The chain couples TRBV7-2 to TRBJ1-6; the D call of TRBD1 rests on TCRdb alone, since no DNA is present to check it. CDR1 and CDR2 (germline): SGHTA, FQGNSA. This CDR3 spans 16 amino acids. The CDR3 reads CASSQDGWWGNSPLHF.

The CDR3 spells CASSLWGGTGAQAFF. This chain connects TRBV5-6 to TRBJ1-1; the D call from TCRdb, TRBD1, cannot be confirmed without DNA. Germline V gene sequence: CDR1 SGHDT, CDR2 YYEEEE. The CDR3 extends over 15 amino acids.

The chain combines TRBV6-5 with TRBJ2-1; TCRdb selects TRBD1, and the lack of DNA leaves this call unchecked. The germline CDR1 and CDR2 sequences are MNHEY and SVGAGI. The CDR3 consists of 14 residues. The CDR3 region is CASQGTGGYNEQFF.

The chain combines TRBV6-1 with TRBJ1-5; TCRdb selects TRBD1, and the lack of DNA leaves this call unchecked. Per germline, CDR1 MNHNS and CDR2 SASEGT. This CDR3 contains 18 residues. CDR3 in amino acids: CASSESRTGGISNQPQHF.

The chain links TRBV4-3 to TRBJ2-7; lacking DNA, the TRBD1 call made by TCRdb goes unchecked. The CDR3 consists of 16 residues. CDR1 and CDR2 (germline): LGHNA, YSLEER. Here the CDR3 reads CASSQAARQRIYEQYF.

This chain joins TRBV6-5 and TRBJ1-1. Germline V gives CDR1 MNHEY, CDR2 SVGAGI. The CDR3 runs 13 residues. CDR3 sequence: CASSYGSLLEAFF.

V gene TRBV6-2 or TRBV6-3 combines with J gene TRBJ1-1. The CDR3 covers 15 residues. Germline CDR1 reads MNHEY; CDR2 reads SVGEGT. CDR3 residues: CASSYTRLWSTEAFF.

This clonotype ranks as large in terms of frequency. The chain is built from TRBV30 and TRBJ2-1; TCRdb picks TRBD1, but there is no DNA to check that call. This CDR3 contains 12 residues. Looked up from germline, CDR1 is GTSNPN and CDR2 is SVGIG (reference sequence). The CDR3 is CAWSVGRNEQFF. Based on the CDR3 plus reference TRBV30 and TRBJ2-1, the full variable domain is SQTIHQWPATLVQPVGSPLSLECTVEGTSNPNLYWYRQAAGRGLQLLFYSVGIGQISSEVPQNLSASRPQDRQFILSSKKLLLSDSGFYLCAWSVGRNEQFFGPGTRLTVL.

CDR3 residues: CASSQVQGALGTEAFF. V and J are TRBV4-3 and TRBJ1-1; no DNA is available, so the TRBD1 call from TCRdb remains unchecked. The CDR3 consists of 16 residues. The germline V gene has CDR1 LGHNA and CDR2 YSLEER.

According to its frequency, this clonotype is medium-sized. V is TRBV6-5 and J is TRBJ1-3. Germline V gene sequence: CDR1 MNHEY, CDR2 SVGAGI. CDR3 length: 15 residues. The CDR3 loop is CASSYKARSGNTIYF.

Its frequency marks this clonotype as medium-sized (0.01 to 0.1%). This rearrangement joins TRBV15 to TRBJ1-1. The CDR3 consists of 12 residues. The germline V gene encodes CDR1 LNHNV and CDR2 YYDKDF (reference sequence). CDR3 amino acids: CATSNPNTEAFF. The full variable domain, completed using reference TRBV15 and TRBJ1-1, is DAMVIQNPRYQVTQFGKPVTLSCSQTLNHNVMYWYQQKSSQAPKLLFHYYDKDFNNEADTPDNFQSRRPNTSFCFLDIRSPGLGDTAMYLCATSNPNTEAFFGQGTRLTVV.

This clonotype shows up as medium-sized by frequency. Here the CDR3 reads CASSILIGVRGASGNTIYF. V and J are TRBV19 and TRBJ1-3; checking the TCRdb D call of TRBD1 is not possible without DNA. The CDR3 runs to 19 residues. Germline V gene data show CDR1 as LNHDA and CDR2 as SQIVND (reference sequence).

Judged by frequency, this clonotype is medium-sized. This chain uses TRBV12-3 or TRBV12-4 with TRBJ2-5; TCRdb outputs TRBD1, but without DNA this stays unchecked. This CDR3 is 16 amino acids long. The CDR3: CASSSSQESLGETQYF.

This chain links TRBV20-1 with TRBJ1-2; TCRdb's D call, TRBD1, is unchecked because there is no DNA. The CDR3 is 13 amino acids. From germline, CDR1 is DFQATT and CDR2 SNEGSKA (reference sequence). The CDR3 spells CSARTGGAKGYTF.

V and J are TRBV6-2 or TRBV6-3 and TRBJ1-1; TCRdb lists TRBD1, though no DNA is available to test this call. The germline V gene encodes CDR1 MNHEY and CDR2 SVGEGT. The CDR3 is made up of 17 amino acids. The CDR3 sequence is CAGSYSRKTGRTTEAFF.

According to its frequency, this clonotype is large (0.1 to 1%). The V gene is TRBV6-5, the J gene TRBJ1-6. Germline CDR1 is MNHEY and CDR2 is SVGAGI. The CDR3 is 15 residues long. The CDR3 reads CASSYSKGRNSPLHF.